The 20 T cell receptor beta chains below come from one sample, sequenced in a study of T cell changes during pregnancy in multiple sclerosis. Sequenced by immunoSEQ multiplex PCR; TCRdb stores in-frame clones only, minus some. The table has 90,000 to 120,000 clones, around 90% seen once. The sequencing used peripheral blood, collected in the third trimester of pregnancy. All receptors derive from a female donor in good health, enrolled as a control in a pregnancy study.

This clone has a single count. The chain carries TRBV13 and TRBJ2-7; no firm D call. The germline gives CDR1 PRHDT, CDR2 FYEKMQ (reference sequence). This CDR3 is 13 amino acids long. Trimming shortened V by 2 bases and J by 7 bases, and 12 bases separated the two germline ends. CDR3 loop: CASSLNPESEQYF. CDR3 bases: TGTGCCAGCAGCTTAAATCCGGAGTCTGAGCAGTACTTC. The entire variable domain, with the rest obtained from reference TRBV13 and TRBJ2-7, is as follows: AAGVIQSPRHLIKEKRETATLKCYPIPRHDTVYWYQQGPGQDPQFLISFYEKMQSDKGSIPDRFSAQQFSDYHSELNMSSLELGDSALYFCASSLNPESEQYFGPGTRLTVT.

This chain uses TRBV9 with TRBJ2-7, with 12 bases that match TRBD2. Trimming took 0 bases from V and 5 from J; bases not matched to a gene: 6. This CDR3 has 16 residues. Germline loops: CDR1 SGDLS, CDR2 YYNGEE. CDR3 sequence reads: CASSVAPTSGGNEQYF. The CDR3 DNA reads TGTGCCAGCAGCGTAGCTCCGACTAGCGGGGGCAACGAGCAGTACTTC.

The chain joins TRBV5-1 to TRBJ2-5, with 13 bases identical to TRBD2. CDR1 and CDR2 (germline): SGHRS, YFSETQ. With 4 bases clipped from V and 3 bases from J, the junction kept 3 bases outside the gene matches. The CDR3 is 15 residues long. DNA of the CDR3: TGCGCCAGCAGCGCCGGGACTAGCGGGGAAGAGACCCAGTACTTC. This sequence encodes CASSAGTSGEETQYF.

The J gene is TRBJ1-1, the V gene TRBV9; D uncertain. Trimming stripped 6 bases from V and 1 base from J, with 19 bases between. The CDR3 spans 16 residues. Germline V gene lookup returns CDR1 SGDLS and CDR2 YYNGEE. Written as DNA, the CDR3 is TGTGCCAGCACCCCTTCCCCTGGCACAGCGAACACTGAAGCTTTCTTT. It is translated as CASTPSPGTANTEAFF.

This chain links TRBV18 with TRBJ2-3; 9 bases agree with TRBD1. V dropped 2 bases and J dropped 1; count of bases not matched to a gene: 4. The length of the CDR3 is 16 residues. Germline lookup yields CDR1 KGHSH and CDR2 LQKENI. This CDR3 is CASSPSGDRGTDTQYF. Written as DNA, the CDR3 is TGTGCCAGCTCACCATCTGGGGACAGGGGCACAGATACGCAGTATTTT.

The chain carries TRBV6-5 and TRBJ1-5, with no clear D. The CDR3 spans 13 residues. Germline V gene sequence: CDR1 MNHEY, CDR2 SVGAGI. V was shortened by 5 bases and J by 3 bases, with 8 bases between the two germline ends. In nucleotides, the CDR3 is TGTGCCAGCAGTCGACATTACAATCAGCCCCAGCATTTT. Residues: CASSRHYNQPQHF.

The chain is built from TRBV5-5 and TRBJ1-2, with TRBD1 matching over 12 bases. CDR1 is SGHKS and CDR2 is YYEKEE in the germline V gene (reference sequence). V was clipped by 3 bases and J by 2 bases; unmatched bases: 5. The CDR3 is 16 residues long. The CDR3: CASSWAGTGGNYGYTF. DNA of the CDR3: TGTGCCAGCAGCTGGGCGGGGACAGGGGGCAACTATGGCTACACCTTC.

The chain recombines TRBV25-1 with TRBJ1-1, with a tentative D call TRBD1 (5 bases). Germline V CDR1 and CDR2: MGHDK, SYGVNS. Trimming removed 0 bases at V and 3 bases at J, with 14 bases between. CDR3 length: 16 amino acids. The CDR3 region is CASSEYRFRGYTEAFF. CDR3 nucleotide sequence: TGTGCCAGCAGTGAATATAGGTTCCGGGGGTACACTGAAGCTTTCTTT.

The CDR3 loop reads CASSFDRSSYNEQFF. As DNA, the CDR3 is TGTGCCAGCAGCTTCGACAGGTCTTCCTACAATGAGCAGTTCTTC. The genes are TRBV7-6 and TRBJ2-1; perhaps TRBD1 as D (6 bases). The germline V gene has CDR1 SGHVS and CDR2 FNYEAQ. The V end lost 3 bases, the J end lost 1 base, and 10 bases lay between the germline ends. The CDR3 has 15 residues.

The rearrangement links TRBV15 to TRBJ2-5; no reliable D call. Trimming took 1 base from V and 1 from J, leaving 4 bases between them. Germline V gene data show CDR1 as LNHNV and CDR2 as YYDKDF (reference sequence). This CDR3 contains 13 residues. Written as DNA, the CDR3 is TGTGCCACCAGCAGAGCAGTCCAAGAGACCCAGTACTTC. As protein: CATSRAVQETQYF.

V gene TRBV19 combines with J gene TRBJ1-2, with D possibly matching TRBD1 (6 bases). The CDR3 is 14 residues long. Germline V gene data show CDR1 as LNHDA and CDR2 as SQIVND (reference sequence). The V end was cut by 3 bases, the J end by 3 bases, with 11 bases between. CDR3 DNA: TGTGCCAGTAGTATCGTACAGGGTGACTATGGCTACACCTTC. Translated: CASSIVQGDYGYTF. The entire variable domain, with the rest obtained from reference TRBV19 and TRBJ1-2, is as follows: DGGITQSPKYLFRKEGQNVTLSCEQNLNHDAMYWYRQDPGQGLRLIYYSQIVNDFQKGDIAEGYSVSREKKESFPLTVTSAQKNPTAFYLCASSIVQGDYGYTFGSGTRLTVV.

The V and J genes are TRBV7-3 and TRBJ2-2, with 8 nucleotides matching TRBD1. The germline CDR1 and CDR2 sequences are SGHTA and FQGTGA. This CDR3 has 16 amino acids. The junction had 10 bases not matched to a gene; V was cut back by 6 bases and J by 4 bases. The CDR3: CASRQTGTGFTGELFF. The CDR3 DNA reads as TGTGCCAGCAGACAAACCGGGACAGGATTCACCGGGGAGCTGTTTTTT. Combining the CDR3 with reference TRBV7-3 and TRBJ2-2 gives the whole variable domain GAGVSQTPSNKVTEKGKYVELRCDPISGHTALYWYRQSLGQGPEFLIYFQGTGAADDSGLPNDRFFAVRPEGSVSTLKIQRTERGDSAVYLCASRQTGTGFTGELFFGEGSRLTVL.

V is TRBV27 and J is TRBJ1-1; D call uncertain. V was cut by 3 bases and J by 5 bases, with 10 bases left in between. The CDR3 extends over 13 amino acids. Germline V CDR1 and CDR2: MNHEY, SMNVEV (reference sequence). CDR3 bases: TGTGCCAGCAGTTTGCGCGGGGTAACTGAAGCTTTCTTT. Translating gives CASSLRGVTEAFF.

The genes are TRBV18 and TRBJ1-6; D may be TRBD1 (6 bases). Germline loops: CDR1 KGHSH, CDR2 LQKENI. Trimming cost V 2 bases and J 4 bases, with 15 bases left between them. CDR3 size: 17 residues. This CDR3 is CASSPNIGTPYNSPLHF. The CDR3, as DNA: TGTGCCAGCTCACCAAATATCGGGACACCTTATAATTCACCCCTCCACTTT.

This chain links TRBV2 with TRBJ1-1; weak D call: TRBD1 (6 bases). CDR1 and CDR2 (germline): SNHLY, FYNNEI. This CDR3 has 11 amino acids. Trimming removed 0 bases from V and 11 bases from J, with 7 bases in between. DNA for the CDR3: TGTGCCAGCAGTGAAGCGCAGGGGGCTTTCTTT. Translated: CASSEAQGAFF.

This chain uses TRBV5-6 with TRBJ2-7; 9 bases are shared with TRBD1. This CDR3 spans 16 amino acids. The ends lost 2 bases at V and 3 bases at J; junction bases unmatched: 9. Looked up from germline, CDR1 is SGHDT and CDR2 is YYEEEE. CDR3 nucleotide sequence: TGTGCCAGCAGCTTTTACCGAGACAGGGGGTTCTACGAGCAGTACTTC. Protein sequence: CASSFYRDRGFYEQYF.

The chain carries TRBV5-6 and TRBJ1-3, with TRBD1 matching over 9 bases. Germline V gives CDR1 SGHDT, CDR2 YYEEEE. This CDR3 contains 14 residues. With V trimmed by 7 bases and J by 5 bases, 7 bases remained unmatched. For the CDR3, the DNA is TGTGCCAGCCGAACCGGGACAGGGAGAAACACCATATATTTT. Translated: CASRTGTGRNTIYF.

This clone is termed medium-sized. The gene calls are TRBV9 and TRBJ2-7; D may be TRBD2 (5 bases). Germline V gene sequence: CDR1 SGDLS, CDR2 YYNGEE. The V gene lost 2 bases and the J gene lost 3 bases, with 15 bases spanning the gap. The CDR3 sequence is 15 residues long. The CDR3 reads CASSVGSGVGYEQYF. As DNA, the CDR3 is TGTGCCAGCAGCGTCGGATCCGGGGTGGGCTACGAGCAGTACTTC.

The CDR3 DNA sequence: TGTGCCAGCAGCAACCGGGACAGTAATTCACCCCTCCACTTT. Its translation: CASSNRDSNSPLHF. The genes are TRBV27 and TRBJ1-6; the match to TRBD1 covers 7 bases. J was trimmed by 6 bases and V by 6 bases; bases with no gene match: 5. CDR1 is MNHEY and CDR2 is SMNVEV in the germline V gene (reference sequence). The CDR3 is made up of 14 amino acids.

This sequence joins TRBV27 and TRBJ1-1, with 11 bases identical to TRBD1. V trimming: 8 bases; J trimming: 7 bases; junction bases outside the gene matches: 12. This CDR3 has 15 amino acids. Germline V gene lookup returns CDR1 MNHEY and CDR2 SMNVEV (reference sequence). Written as DNA, the CDR3 is TGTGCCAGCGGGTTTTTGGGACAGGGGGTAGGTGAAGCTTTCTTT. This gives the protein CASGFLGQGVGEAFF.